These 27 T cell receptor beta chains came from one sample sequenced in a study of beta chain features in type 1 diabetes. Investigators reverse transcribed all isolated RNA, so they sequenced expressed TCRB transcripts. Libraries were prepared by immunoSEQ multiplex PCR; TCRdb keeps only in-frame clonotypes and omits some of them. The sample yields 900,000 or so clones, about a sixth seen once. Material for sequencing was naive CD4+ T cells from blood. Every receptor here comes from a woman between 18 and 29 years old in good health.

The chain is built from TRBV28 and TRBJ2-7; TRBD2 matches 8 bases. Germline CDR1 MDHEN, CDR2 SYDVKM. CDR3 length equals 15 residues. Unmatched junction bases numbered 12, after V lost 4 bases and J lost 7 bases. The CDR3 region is CASSSNAAGDGEQYF. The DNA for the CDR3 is TGTGCCAGCAGTTCCAATGCAGCGGGAGACGGGGAGCAGTACTTC.

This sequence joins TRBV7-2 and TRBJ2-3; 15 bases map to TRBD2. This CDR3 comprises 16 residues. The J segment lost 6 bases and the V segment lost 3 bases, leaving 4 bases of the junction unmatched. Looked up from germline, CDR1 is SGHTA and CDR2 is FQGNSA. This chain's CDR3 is CASSLGTSGRPDTQYF. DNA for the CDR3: TGTGCCAGCAGCTTGGGGACTAGCGGGAGGCCTGATACGCAGTATTTT. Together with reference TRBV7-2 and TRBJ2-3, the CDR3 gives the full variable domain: GAGVSQSPSNKVTEKGKDVELRCDPISGHTALYWYRQSLGQGLEFLIYFQGNSAPDKSGLPSDRFSAERTGGSVSTLTIQRTQQEDSAVYLCASSLGTSGRPDTQYFGPGTRLTVL.

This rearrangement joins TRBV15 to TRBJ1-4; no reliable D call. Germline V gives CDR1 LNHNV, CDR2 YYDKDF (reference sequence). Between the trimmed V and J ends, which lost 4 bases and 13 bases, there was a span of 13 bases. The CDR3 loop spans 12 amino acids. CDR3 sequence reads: CATSTSRYRLFF. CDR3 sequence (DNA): TGTGCCACCAGCACGTCAAGGTACAGACTGTTTTTT. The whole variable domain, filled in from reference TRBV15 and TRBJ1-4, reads DAMVIQNPRYQVTQFGKPVTLSCSQTLNHNVMYWYQQKSSQAPKLLFHYYDKDFNNEADTPDNFQSRRPNTSFCFLDIRSPGLGDTAMYLCATSTSRYRLFFGSGTQLSVL.

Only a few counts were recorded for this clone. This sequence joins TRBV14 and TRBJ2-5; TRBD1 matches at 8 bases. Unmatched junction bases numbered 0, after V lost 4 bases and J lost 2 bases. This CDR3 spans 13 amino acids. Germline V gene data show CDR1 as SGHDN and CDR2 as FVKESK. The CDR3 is CASSRDRQETQYF. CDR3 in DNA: TGTGCCAGCAGCCGGGACAGGCAAGAGACCCAGTACTTC.

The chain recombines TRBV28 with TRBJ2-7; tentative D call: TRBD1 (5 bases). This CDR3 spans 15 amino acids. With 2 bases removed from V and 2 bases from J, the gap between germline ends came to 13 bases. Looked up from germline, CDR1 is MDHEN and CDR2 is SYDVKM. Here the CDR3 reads CASSLPGKLPYEQYF. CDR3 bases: TGTGCCAGCAGTTTACCAGGGAAGCTTCCCTACGAGCAGTACTTC.

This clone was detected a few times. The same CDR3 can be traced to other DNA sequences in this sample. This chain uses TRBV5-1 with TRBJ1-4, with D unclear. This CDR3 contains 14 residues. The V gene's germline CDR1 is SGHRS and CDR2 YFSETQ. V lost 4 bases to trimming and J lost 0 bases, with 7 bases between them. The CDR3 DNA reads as TGCGCCAGCAGCGGCCAGGCAACTAATGAAAAACTGTTTTTT. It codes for CASSGQATNEKLFF. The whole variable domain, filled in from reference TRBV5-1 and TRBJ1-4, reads KAGVTQTPRYLIKTRGQQVTLSCSPISGHRSVSWYQQTPGQGLQFLFEYFSETQRNKGNFPGRFSGRQFSNSRSEMNVSTLELGDSALYLCASSGQATNEKLFFGSGTQLSVL.

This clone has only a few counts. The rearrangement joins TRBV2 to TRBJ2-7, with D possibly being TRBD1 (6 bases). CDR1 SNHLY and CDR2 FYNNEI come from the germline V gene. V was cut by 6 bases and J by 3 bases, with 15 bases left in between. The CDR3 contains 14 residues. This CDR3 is CASRSDSGGYEQYF. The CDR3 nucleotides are TGTGCCAGCAGATCGGACAGTGGGGGCTACGAGCAGTACTTC. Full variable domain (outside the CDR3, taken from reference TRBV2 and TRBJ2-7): EPEVTQTPSHQVTQMGQEVILRCVPISNHLYFYWYRQILGQKVEFLVSFYNNEISEKSEIFDDQFSVERPDGSNFTLKIRSTKLEDSAMYFCASRSDSGGYEQYFGPGTRLTVT.

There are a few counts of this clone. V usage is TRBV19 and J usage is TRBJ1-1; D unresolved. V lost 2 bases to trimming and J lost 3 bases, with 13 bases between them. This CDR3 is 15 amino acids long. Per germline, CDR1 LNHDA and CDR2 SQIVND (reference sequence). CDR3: CASSIRKLAYTEAFF. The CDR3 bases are TGTGCCAGTAGTATACGAAAGCTGGCGTACACTGAAGCTTTCTTT. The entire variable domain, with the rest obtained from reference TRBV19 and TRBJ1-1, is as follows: DGGITQSPKYLFRKEGQNVTLSCEQNLNHDAMYWYRQDPGQGLRLIYYSQIVNDFQKGDIAEGYSVSREKKESFPLTVTSAQKNPTAFYLCASSIRKLAYTEAFFGQGTRLTVV.

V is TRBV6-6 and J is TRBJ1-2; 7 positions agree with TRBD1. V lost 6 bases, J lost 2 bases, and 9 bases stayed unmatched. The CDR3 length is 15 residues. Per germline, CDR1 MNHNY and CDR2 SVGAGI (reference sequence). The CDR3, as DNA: TGTGCCAGCAGCCTAGGGGGCAGCTCCAACTATGGCTACACCTTC. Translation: CASSLGGSSNYGYTF.

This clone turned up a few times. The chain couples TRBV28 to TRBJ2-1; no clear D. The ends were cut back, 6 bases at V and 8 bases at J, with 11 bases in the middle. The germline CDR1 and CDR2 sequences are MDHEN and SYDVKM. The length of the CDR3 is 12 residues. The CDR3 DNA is TGTGCCAGCAGAGACTCCCTGCATGAGCAGTTCTTC. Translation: CASRDSLHEQFF. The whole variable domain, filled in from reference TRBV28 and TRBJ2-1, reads DVKVTQSSRYLVKRTGEKVFLECVQDMDHENMFWYRQDPGLGLRLIYFSYDVKMKEKGDIPEGYSVSREKKERFSLILESASTNQTSMYLCASRDSLHEQFFGPGTRLTVL.

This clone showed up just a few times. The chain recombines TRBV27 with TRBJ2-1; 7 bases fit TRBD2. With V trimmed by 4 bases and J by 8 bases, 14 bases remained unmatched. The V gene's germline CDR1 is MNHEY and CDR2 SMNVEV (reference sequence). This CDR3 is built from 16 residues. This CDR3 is CASSSSGRGYGDEQFF. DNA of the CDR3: TGTGCCAGCAGTTCTAGCGGACGGGGCTATGGGGATGAGCAGTTCTTC.

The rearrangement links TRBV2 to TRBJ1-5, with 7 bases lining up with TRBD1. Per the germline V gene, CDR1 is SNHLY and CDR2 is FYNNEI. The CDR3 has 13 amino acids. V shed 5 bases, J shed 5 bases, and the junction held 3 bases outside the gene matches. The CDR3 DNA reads TGTGCCAGCAGTCGGGACAGCTATCAGCCCCAGCATTTT. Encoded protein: CASSRDSYQPQHF.

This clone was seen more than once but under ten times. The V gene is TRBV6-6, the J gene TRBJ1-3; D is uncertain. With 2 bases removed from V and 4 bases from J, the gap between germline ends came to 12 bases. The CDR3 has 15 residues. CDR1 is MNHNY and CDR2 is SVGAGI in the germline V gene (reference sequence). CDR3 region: CASSYGEHPGNTIYF. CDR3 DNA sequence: TGTGCCAGCAGTTACGGGGAACATCCCGGAAACACCATATATTTT.

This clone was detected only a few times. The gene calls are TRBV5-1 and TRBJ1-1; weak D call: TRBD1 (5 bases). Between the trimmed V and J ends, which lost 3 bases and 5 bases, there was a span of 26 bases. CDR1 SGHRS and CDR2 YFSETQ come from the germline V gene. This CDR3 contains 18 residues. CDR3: CASSWRGGDLASKTEAFF. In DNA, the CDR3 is TGCGCCAGCAGCTGGAGAGGAGGGGACCTCGCTTCAAAGACTGAAGCTTTCTTT.

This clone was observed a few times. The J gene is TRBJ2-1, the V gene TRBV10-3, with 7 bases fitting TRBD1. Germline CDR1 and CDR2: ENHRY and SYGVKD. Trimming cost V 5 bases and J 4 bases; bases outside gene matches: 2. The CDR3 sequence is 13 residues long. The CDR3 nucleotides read TGTGCCATCAGTAGGGACAGTTACAATGAGCAGTTCTTC. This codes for CAISRDSYNEQFF.

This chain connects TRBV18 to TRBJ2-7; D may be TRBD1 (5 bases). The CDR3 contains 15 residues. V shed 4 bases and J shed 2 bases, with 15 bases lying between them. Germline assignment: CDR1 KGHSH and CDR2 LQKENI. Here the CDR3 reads CASSLGPTAAYEQYF. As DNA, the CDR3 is TGTGCCAGCTCACTTGGACCGACAGCTGCCTACGAGCAGTACTTC.

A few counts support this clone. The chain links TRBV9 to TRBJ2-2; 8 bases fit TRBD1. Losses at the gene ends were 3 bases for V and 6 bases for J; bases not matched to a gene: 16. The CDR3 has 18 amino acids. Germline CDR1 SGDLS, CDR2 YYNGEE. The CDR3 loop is CASSGRGARDRHPGELFF. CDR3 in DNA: TGTGCCAGCAGCGGTAGGGGGGCGAGGGACAGGCACCCCGGGGAGCTGTTTTTT.

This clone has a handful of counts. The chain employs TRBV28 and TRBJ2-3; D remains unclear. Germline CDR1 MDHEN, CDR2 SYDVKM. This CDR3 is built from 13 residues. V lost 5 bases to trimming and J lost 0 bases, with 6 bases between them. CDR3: CASSPISTDTQYF. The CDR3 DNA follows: TGTGCCAGCAGTCCCATTAGCACAGATACGCAGTATTTT.

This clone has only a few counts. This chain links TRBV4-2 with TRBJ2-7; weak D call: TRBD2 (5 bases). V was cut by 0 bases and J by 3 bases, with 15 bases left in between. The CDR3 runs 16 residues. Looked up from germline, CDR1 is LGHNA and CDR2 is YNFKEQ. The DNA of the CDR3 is TGTGCCAGCAGCCAAGAATCGACTTGGGGAGACTACGAGCAGTACTTC. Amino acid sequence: CASSQESTWGDYEQYF.

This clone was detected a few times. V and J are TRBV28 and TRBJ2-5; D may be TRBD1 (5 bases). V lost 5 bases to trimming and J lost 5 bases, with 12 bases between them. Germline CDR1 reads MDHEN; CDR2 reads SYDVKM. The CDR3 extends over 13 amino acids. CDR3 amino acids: CASSLRPGETQYF. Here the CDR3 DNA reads TGTGCCAGCAGTCTAAGACCAGGGGAGACCCAGTACTTC.

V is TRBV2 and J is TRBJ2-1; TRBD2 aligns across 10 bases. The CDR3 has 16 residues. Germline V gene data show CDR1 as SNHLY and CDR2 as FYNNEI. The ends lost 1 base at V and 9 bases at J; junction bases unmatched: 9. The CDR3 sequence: CASSEDPSGSRGEQFF. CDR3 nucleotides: TGTGCCAGCAGTGAAGATCCTAGCGGGAGCCGGGGTGAGCAGTTCTTC. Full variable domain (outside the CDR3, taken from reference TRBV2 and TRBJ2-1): EPEVTQTPSHQVTQMGQEVILRCVPISNHLYFYWYRQILGQKVEFLVSFYNNEISEKSEIFDDQFSVERPDGSNFTLKIRSTKLEDSAMYFCASSEDPSGSRGEQFFGPGTRLTVL.

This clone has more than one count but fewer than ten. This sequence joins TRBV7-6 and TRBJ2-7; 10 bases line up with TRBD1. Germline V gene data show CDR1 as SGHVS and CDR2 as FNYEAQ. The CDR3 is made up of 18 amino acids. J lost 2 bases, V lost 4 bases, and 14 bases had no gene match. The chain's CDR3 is CASSSRTGGRPSPYEQYF. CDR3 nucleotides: TGTGCCAGCAGCTCCCGGACAGGGGGACGACCATCGCCCTACGAGCAGTACTTC.

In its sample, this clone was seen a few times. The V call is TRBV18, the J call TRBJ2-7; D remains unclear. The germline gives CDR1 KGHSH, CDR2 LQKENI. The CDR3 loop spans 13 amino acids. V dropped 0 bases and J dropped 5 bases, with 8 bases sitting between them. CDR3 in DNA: TGTGCCAGCTCACCACCGTCGCTAAACGAGCAGTACTTC. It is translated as CASSPPSLNEQYF.

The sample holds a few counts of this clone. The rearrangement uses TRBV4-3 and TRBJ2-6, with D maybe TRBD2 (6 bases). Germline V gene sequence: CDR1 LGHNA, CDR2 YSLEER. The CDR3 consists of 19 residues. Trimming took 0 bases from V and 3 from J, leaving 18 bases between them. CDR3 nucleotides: TGCGCCAGCAGCCAAGAAAGGAGGGCAGGTTGGGTTGGGGCCAACGTCCTGACTTTC. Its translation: CASSQERRAGWVGANVLTF.

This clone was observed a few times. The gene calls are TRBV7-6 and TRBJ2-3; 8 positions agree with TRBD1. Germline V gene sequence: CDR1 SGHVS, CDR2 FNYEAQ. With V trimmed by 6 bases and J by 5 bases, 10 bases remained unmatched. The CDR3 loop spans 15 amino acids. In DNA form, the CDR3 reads TGTGCCAGCAGACCAACCAGGGGGCGTAAAGATACGCAGTATTTT. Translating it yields CASRPTRGRKDTQYF.

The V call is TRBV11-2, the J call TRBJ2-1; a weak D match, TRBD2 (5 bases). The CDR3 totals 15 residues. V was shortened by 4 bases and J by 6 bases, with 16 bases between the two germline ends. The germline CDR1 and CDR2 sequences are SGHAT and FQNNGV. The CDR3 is CASSSPTTTLNEQFF. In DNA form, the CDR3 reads TGTGCCAGCAGCTCGCCGACGACTACTCTCAATGAGCAGTTCTTC.

The DNA of the CDR3 is TGTGCCAGCAGCTTCAGACAGGCGGTCCGAAACGAGCAGTACTTC. Encoded protein: CASSFRQAVRNEQYF. The chain carries TRBV5-6 and TRBJ2-7, with a tentative D call TRBD1 (6 bases). V lost 2 bases and J 5 bases, leaving 17 bases between the germline ends. Germline loops: CDR1 SGHDT, CDR2 YYEEEE. CDR3 length equals 15 residues.